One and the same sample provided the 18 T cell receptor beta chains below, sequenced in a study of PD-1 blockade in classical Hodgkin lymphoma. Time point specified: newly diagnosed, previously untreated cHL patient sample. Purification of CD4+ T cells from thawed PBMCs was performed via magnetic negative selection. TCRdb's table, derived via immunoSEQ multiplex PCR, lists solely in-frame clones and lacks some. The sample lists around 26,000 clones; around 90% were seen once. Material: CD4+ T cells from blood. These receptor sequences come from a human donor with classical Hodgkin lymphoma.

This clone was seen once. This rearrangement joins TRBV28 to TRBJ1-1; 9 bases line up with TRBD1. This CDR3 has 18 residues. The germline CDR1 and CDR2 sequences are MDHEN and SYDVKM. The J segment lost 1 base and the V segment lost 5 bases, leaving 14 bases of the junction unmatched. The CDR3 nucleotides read TGTGCCAGCAGTCAGGGCCTTTGGACAGGGGTCGGGAACACTGAAGCTTTCTTT. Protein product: CASSQGLWTGVGNTEAFF. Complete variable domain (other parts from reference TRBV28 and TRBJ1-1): DVKVTQSSRYLVKRTGEKVFLECVQDMDHENMFWYRQDPGLGLRLIYFSYDVKMKEKGDIPEGYSVSREKKERFSLILESASTNQTSMYLCASSQGLWTGVGNTEAFFGQGTRLTVV.

CDR3: CASSYAPYNEQFF. In nucleotides, the CDR3 is TGTGCCAGCAGTTATGCCCCATACAATGAGCAGTTCTTC. The chain uses TRBV6-6 and TRBJ2-1; D not certain. V lost 3 bases, J lost 4 bases, and 7 bases lay in between. The CDR3 is made up of 13 amino acids. From germline, CDR1 is MNHNY and CDR2 SVGAGI (reference sequence).

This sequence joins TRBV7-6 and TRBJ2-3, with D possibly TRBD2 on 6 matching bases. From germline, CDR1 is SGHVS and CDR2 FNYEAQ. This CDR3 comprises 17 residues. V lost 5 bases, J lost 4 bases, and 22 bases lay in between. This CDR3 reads CASSPEGTSSRADTQYF. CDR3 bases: TGTGCCAGCAGCCCCGAGGGGACTTCGAGTCGTGCAGATACGCAGTATTTT.

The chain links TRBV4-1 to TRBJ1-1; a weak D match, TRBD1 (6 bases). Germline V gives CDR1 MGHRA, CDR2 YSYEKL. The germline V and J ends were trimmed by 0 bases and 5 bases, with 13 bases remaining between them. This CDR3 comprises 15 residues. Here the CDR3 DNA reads TGCGCCAGCAGCCAAGAAGGGCAGGGGACAACTGAAGCTTTCTTT. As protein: CASSQEGQGTTEAFF.

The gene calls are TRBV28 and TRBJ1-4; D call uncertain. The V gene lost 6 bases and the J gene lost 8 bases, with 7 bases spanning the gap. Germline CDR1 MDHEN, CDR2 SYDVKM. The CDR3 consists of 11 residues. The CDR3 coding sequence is TGTGCCAGCAGGTTACTAGAAAAACTGTTTTTT. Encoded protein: CASRLLEKLFF.

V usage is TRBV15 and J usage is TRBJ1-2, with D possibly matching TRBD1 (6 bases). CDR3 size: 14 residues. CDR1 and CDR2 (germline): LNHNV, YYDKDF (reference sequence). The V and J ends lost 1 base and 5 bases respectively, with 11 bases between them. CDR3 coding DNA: TGTGCCACCAGCAGAGCTACAGGGATTTATGGCTACACCTTC. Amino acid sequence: CATSRATGIYGYTF. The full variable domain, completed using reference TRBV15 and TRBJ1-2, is DAMVIQNPRYQVTQFGKPVTLSCSQTLNHNVMYWYQQKSSQAPKLLFHYYDKDFNNEADTPDNFQSRRPNTSFCFLDIRSPGLGDTAMYLCATSRATGIYGYTFGSGTRLTVV.

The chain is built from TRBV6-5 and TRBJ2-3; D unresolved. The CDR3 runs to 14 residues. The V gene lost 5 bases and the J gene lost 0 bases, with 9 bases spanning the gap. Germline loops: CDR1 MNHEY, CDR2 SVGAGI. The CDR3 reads CASSPLPSTDTQYF. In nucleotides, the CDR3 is TGTGCCAGCAGTCCCTTACCTAGCACAGATACGCAGTATTTT.

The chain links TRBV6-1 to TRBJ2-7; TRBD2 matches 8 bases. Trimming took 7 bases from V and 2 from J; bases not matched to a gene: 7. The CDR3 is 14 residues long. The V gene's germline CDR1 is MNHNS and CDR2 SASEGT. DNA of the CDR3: TGTGCCAGCACGGGGGGGGAGGGAACCTACGAGCAGTACTTC. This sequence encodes CASTGGEGTYEQYF.

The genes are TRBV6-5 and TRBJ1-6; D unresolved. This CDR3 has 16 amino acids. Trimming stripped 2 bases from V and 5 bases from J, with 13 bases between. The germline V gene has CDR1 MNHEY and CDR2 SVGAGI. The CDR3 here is CASSYVGRRNNSPLHF. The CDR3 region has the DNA TGTGCCAGCAGTTACGTAGGTCGCAGGAATAATTCACCCCTCCACTTT.

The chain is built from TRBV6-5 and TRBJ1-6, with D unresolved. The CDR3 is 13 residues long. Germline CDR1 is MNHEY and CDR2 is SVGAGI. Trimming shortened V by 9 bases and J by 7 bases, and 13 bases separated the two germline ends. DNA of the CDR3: TGTGCCAGTAGGCGGGCTCAGAATTCACCCCTCCACTTT. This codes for CASRRAQNSPLHF.

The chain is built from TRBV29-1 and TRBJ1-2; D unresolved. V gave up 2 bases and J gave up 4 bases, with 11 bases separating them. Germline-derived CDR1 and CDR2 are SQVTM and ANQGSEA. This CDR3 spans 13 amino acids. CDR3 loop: CSVENWQTYGYTF. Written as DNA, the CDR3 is TGCAGCGTTGAAAACTGGCAGACCTATGGCTACACCTTC.

The CDR3 loop is CASTLRGPNTGELFF. As DNA, the CDR3 is TGTGCCAGCACCCTACGGGGGCCAAACACCGGGGAGCTGTTTTTT. The chain combines TRBV5-4 with TRBJ2-2; D tentatively reads TRBD1 or TRBD2 (6 bases each). V lost 6 bases and J lost 2, with 14 bases in between. From germline, CDR1 is SGHNT and CDR2 YYREEE (reference sequence). This CDR3 is 15 amino acids long.

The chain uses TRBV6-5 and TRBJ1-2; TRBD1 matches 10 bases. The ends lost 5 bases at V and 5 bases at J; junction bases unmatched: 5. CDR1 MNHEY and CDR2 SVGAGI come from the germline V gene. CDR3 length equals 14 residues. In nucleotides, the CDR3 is TGTGCCAGCAGTGTAGGGACAGGGGAATATGGCTACACCTTC. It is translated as CASSVGTGEYGYTF.

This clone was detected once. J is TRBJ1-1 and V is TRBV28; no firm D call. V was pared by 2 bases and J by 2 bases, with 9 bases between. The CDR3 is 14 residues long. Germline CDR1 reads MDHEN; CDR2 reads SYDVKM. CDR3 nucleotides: TGTGCCAGCAGTTTAACTAGGTTTAACACTGAAGCTTTCTTT. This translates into CASSLTRFNTEAFF.

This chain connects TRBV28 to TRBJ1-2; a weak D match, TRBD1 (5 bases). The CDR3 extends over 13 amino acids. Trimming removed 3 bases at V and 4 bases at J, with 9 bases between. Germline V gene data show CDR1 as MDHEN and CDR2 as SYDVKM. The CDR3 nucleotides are TGTGCCAGCAGTTTCGGGGGGAGCTATGGCTACACCTTC. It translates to CASSFGGSYGYTF.

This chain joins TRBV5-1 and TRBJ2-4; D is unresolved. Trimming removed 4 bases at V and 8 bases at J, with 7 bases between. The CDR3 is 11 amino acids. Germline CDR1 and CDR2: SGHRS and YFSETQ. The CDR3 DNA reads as TGCGCCAGCAGCGAGAAGGACATTCAGTACTTC. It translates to CASSEKDIQYF.

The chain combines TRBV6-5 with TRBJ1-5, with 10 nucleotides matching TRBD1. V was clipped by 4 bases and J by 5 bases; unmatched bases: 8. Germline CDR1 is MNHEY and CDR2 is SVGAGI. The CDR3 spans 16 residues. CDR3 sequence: CASSLTTGGADQPQHF. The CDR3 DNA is TGTGCCAGCAGTTTAACGACAGGGGGCGCGGATCAGCCCCAGCATTTT.

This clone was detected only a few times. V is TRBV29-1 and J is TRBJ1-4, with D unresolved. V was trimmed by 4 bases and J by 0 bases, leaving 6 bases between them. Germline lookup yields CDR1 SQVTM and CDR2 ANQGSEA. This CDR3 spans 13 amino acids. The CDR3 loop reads CSVGPATNEKLFF. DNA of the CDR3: TGCAGCGTTGGCCCCGCAACTAATGAAAAACTGTTTTTT. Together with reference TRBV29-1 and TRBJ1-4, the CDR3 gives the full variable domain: SAVISQKPSRDICQRGTSLTIQCQVDSQVTMMFWYRQQPGQSLTLIATANQGSEATYESGFVIDKFPISRPNLTFSTLTVSNMSPEDSSIYLCSVGPATNEKLFFGSGTQLSVL.